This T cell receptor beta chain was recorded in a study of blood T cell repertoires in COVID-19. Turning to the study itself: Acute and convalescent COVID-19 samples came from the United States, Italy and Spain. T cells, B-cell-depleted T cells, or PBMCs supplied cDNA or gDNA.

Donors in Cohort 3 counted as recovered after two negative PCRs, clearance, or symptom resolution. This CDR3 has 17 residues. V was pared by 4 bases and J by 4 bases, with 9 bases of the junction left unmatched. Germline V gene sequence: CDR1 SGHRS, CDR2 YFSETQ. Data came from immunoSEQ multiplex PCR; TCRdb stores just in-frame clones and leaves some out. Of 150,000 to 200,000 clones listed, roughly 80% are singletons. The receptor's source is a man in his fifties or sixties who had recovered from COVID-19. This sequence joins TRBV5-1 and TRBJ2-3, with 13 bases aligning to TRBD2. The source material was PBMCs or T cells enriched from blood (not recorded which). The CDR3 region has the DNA TGCGCCAGCAGCCCGGTCCTGACTAGCGGGGGGCCAGATACGCAGTATTTT. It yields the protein CASSPVLTSGGPDTQYF.